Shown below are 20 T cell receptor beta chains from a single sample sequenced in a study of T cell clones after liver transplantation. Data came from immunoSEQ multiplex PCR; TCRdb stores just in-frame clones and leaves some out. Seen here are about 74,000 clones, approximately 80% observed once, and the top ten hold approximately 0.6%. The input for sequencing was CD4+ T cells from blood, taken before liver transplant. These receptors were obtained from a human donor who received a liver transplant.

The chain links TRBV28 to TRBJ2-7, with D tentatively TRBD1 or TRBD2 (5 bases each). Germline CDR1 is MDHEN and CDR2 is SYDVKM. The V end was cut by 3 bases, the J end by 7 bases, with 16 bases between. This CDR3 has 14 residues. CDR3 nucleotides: TGTGCCAGCAGTTTCCGGGACCCCCTCCGGGAGCAGTACTTC. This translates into CASSFRDPLREQYF.

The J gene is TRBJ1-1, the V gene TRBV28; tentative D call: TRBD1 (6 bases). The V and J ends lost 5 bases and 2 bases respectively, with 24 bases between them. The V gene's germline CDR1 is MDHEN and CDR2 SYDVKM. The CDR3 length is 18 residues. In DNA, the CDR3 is TGTGCCAGCAGTATAACCTGGACGTGGGACACACTAAACACTGAAGCTTTCTTT. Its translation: CASSITWTWDTLNTEAFF. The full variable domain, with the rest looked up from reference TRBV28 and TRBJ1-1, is DVKVTQSSRYLVKRTGEKVFLECVQDMDHENMFWYRQDPGLGLRLIYFSYDVKMKEKGDIPEGYSVSREKKERFSLILESASTNQTSMYLCASSITWTWDTLNTEAFFGQGTRLTVV.

The CDR3 protein is CASSLGLAGGDDEQYF. For the CDR3, the DNA is TGTGCCAGCAGCTTAGGTCTAGCGGGAGGGGACGACGAGCAGTACTTC. The chain employs TRBV7-8 and TRBJ2-7; 12 positions match TRBD2. CDR3 length: 16 amino acids. The V gene end was trimmed by 1 base and the J gene end by 5 bases; junction bases not matched to a gene: 6. The germline V gene has CDR1 SGHVS and CDR2 FQNEAQ.

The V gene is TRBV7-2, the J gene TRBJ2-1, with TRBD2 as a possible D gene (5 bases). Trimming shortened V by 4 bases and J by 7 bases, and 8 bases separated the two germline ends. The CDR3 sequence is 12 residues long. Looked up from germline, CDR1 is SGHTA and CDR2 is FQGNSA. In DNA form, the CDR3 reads TGTGCCAGCAGCTCCCAGCGGAATGAGCAGTTCTTC. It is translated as CASSSQRNEQFF.

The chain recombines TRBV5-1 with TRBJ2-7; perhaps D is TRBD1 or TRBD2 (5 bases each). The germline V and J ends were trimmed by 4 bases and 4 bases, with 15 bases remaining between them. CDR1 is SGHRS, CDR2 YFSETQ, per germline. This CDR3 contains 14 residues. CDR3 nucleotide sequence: TGCGCCAGCAGCCTCTCGGGACCGGGTTACGAGCAGTACTTC. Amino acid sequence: CASSLSGPGYEQYF.

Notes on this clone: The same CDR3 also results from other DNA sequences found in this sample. The CDR3 loop is CASSPLNQPQHF. The CDR3 nucleotides are TGTGCCAGCAGTCCCCTAAATCAGCCCCAGCATTTT. The chain carries TRBV28 and TRBJ1-5; D ambiguous. This CDR3 contains 12 residues. Germline lookup yields CDR1 MDHEN and CDR2 SYDVKM. The V end was cut by 5 bases, the J end by 4 bases, with 6 bases between. Full variable domain (missing parts from reference TRBV28 and TRBJ1-5): DVKVTQSSRYLVKRTGEKVFLECVQDMDHENMFWYRQDPGLGLRLIYFSYDVKMKEKGDIPEGYSVSREKKERFSLILESASTNQTSMYLCASSPLNQPQHFGDGTRLSIL.

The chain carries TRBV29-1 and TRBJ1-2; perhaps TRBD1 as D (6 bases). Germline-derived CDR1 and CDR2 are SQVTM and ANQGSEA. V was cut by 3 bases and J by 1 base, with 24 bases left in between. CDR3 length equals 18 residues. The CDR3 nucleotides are TGCAGCGTTGATCCCTTCGGGGGGCGACAGAACGTTAACTATGGCTACACCTTC. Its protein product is CSVDPFGGRQNVNYGYTF.

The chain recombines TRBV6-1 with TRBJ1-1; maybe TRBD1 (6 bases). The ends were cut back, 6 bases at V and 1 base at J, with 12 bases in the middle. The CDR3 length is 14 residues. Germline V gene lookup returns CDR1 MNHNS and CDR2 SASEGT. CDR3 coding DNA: TGTGCCAGCAGCGTACAACAGGGGAACACTGAAGCTTTCTTT. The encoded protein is CASSVQQGNTEAFF.

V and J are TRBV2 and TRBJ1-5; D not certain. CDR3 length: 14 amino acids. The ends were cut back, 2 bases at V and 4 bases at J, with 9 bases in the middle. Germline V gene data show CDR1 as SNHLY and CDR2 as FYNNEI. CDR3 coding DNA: TGTGCCAGCAGTGAATGGGCGGAGAATCAGCCCCAGCATTTT. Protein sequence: CASSEWAENQPQHF. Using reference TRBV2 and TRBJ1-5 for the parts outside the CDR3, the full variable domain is EPEVTQTPSHQVTQMGQEVILRCVPISNHLYFYWYRQILGQKVEFLVSFYNNEISEKSEIFDDQFSVERPDGSNFTLKIRSTKLEDSAMYFCASSEWAENQPQHFGDGTRLSIL.

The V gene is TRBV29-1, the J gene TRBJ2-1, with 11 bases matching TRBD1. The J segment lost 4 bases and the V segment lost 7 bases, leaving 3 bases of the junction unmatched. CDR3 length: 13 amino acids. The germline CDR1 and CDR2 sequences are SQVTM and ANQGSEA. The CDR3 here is CSGGTGGYNEQFF. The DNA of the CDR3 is TGCAGCGGGGGGACAGGGGGATACAATGAGCAGTTCTTC.

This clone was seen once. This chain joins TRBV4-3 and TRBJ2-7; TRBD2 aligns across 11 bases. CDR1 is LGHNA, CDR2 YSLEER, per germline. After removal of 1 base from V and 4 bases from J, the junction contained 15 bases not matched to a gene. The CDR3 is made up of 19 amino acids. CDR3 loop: CASSQALAGGPSGRYEQYF. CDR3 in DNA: TGCGCCAGCAGCCAAGCCTTAGCGGGAGGGCCAAGTGGGAGGTACGAGCAGTACTTC.

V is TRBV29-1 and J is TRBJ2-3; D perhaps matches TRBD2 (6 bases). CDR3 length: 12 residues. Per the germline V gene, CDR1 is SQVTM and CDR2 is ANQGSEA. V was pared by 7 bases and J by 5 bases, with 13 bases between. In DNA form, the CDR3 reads TGCAGCGCCGCGACGGGGGTAGATACGCAGTATTTT. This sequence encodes CSAATGVDTQYF.

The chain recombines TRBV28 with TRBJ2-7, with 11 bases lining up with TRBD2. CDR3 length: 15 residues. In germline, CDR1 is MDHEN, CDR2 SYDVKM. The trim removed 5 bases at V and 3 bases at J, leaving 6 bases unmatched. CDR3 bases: TGTGCCAGCAGTCCCGGGACTAGCGGTTACTACGAGCAGTACTTC. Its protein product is CASSPGTSGYYEQYF.

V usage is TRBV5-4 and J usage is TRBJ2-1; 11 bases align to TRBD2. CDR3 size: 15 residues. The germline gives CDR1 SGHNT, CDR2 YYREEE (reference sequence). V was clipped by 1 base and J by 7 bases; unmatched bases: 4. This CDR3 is CASSLRVAGGNEQFF. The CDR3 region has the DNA TGTGCCAGCAGCTTGAGAGTAGCGGGGGGGAATGAGCAGTTCTTC.

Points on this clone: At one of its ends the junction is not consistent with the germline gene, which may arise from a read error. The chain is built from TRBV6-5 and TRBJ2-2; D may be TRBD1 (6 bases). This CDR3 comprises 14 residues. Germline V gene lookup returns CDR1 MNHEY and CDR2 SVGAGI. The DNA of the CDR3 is TGTGCCAGCAGATACTTGGGGGCTGGGGAGGAGCTGTTTTTT. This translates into CASRYLGAGEELFF.

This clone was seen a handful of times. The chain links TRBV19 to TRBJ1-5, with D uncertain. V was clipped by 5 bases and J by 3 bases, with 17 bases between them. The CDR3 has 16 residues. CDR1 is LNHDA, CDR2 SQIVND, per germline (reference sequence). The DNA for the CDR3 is TGTGCCAGTAGTCCAACGAGCCGAGTGGTCAATCAGCCCCAGCATTTT. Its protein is CASSPTSRVVNQPQHF.

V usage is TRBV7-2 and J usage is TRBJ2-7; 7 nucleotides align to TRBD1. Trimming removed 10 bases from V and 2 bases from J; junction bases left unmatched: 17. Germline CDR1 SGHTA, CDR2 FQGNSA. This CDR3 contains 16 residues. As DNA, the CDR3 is TGTGCCACTTCTACGAGGACAGGTCCACGACCCTACGAGCAGTACTTC. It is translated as CATSTRTGPRPYEQYF. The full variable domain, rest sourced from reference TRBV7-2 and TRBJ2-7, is GAGVSQSPSNKVTEKGKDVELRCDPISGHTALYWYRQSLGQGLEFLIYFQGNSAPDKSGLPSDRFSAERTGGSVSTLTIQRTQQEDSAVYLCATSTRTGPRPYEQYFGPGTRLTVT.

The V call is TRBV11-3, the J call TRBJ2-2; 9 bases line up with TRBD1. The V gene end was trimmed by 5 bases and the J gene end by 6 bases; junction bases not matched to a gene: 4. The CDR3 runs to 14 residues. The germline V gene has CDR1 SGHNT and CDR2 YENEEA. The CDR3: CASSARQGAGELFF. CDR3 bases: TGTGCCAGCAGCGCGAGACAGGGGGCCGGGGAGCTGTTTTTT. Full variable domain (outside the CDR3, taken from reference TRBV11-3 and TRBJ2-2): EAGVVQSPRYKIIEKKQPVAFWCNPISGHNTLYWYLQNLGQGPELLIRYENEEAVDDSQLPKDRFSAERLKGVDSTLKIQPAELGDSAVYLCASSARQGAGELFFGEGSRLTVL.

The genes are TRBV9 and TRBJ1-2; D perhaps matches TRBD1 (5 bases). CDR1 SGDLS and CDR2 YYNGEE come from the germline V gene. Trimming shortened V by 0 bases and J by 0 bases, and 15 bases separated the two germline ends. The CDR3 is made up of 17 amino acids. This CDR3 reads CASSVVGAGGSNYGYTF. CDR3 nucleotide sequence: TGTGCCAGCAGCGTAGTCGGGGCGGGGGGATCTAACTATGGCTACACCTTC. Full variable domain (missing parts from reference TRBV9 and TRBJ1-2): DSGVTQTPKHLITATGQRVTLRCSPRSGDLSVYWYQQSLDQGLQFLIQYYNGEERAKGNILERFSAQQFPDLHSELNLSSLELGDSALYFCASSVVGAGGSNYGYTFGSGTRLTVV.

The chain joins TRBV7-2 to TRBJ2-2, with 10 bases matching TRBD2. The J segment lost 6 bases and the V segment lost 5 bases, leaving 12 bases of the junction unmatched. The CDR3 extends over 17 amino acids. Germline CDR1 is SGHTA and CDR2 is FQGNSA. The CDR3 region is CASSLNLASGSAGELFF. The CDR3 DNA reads TGTGCCAGCAGCCTTAACCTCGCTAGCGGGAGCGCCGGGGAGCTGTTTTTT. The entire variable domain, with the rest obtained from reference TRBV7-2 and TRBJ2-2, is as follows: GAGVSQSPSNKVTEKGKDVELRCDPISGHTALYWYRQSLGQGLEFLIYFQGNSAPDKSGLPSDRFSAERTGGSVSTLTIQRTQQEDSAVYLCASSLNLASGSAGELFFGEGSRLTVL.